The 24 T cell receptor beta chains below were found in one sample sequenced in a study of metastatic and nonmetastatic thyroid tumors. With MiXCR, TCRdb called clones anew from the PCR reads. This sample has 30,000 to 35,000 clones; 25% to 35% occur once, and the top ten carry 7.8%. No treatment of any kind had been given to any patient before thyroid surgery. Material for sequencing was blood. The origin of the receptors is a female donor with papillary thyroid cancer or a benign thyroid nodule (not recorded which). Some clones in this sample may be carry-over from other donors' samples.

A note on this clone: At one of its ends the junction is not consistent with the germline gene, which may arise from a read error. The rearrangement joins TRBV5-1 to TRBJ1-5; 8 bases fit TRBD1. The length of the CDR3 is 15 residues. Germline V CDR1 and CDR2: SGHRS, YFSETQ. CDR3 nucleotide sequence: TGCGCCAGCAGCTTGGGACCACAGGGGGATCAGCGCCAGCATTTT. Translation: CASSLGPQGDQRQHF.

CDR3 sequence (DNA): TGTGCCAGCAGCCAAACAGGGGAGCCCAACACCGGGGAGCTGTTTTTT. Protein: CASSQTGEPNTGELFF. This chain joins TRBV9 and TRBJ2-2; 7 nucleotides match TRBD1. The CDR3 is 16 residues long. The J segment lost 2 bases and the V segment lost 4 bases, leaving 8 bases of the junction unmatched. Germline CDR1 reads SGDLS; CDR2 reads YYNGEE.

This clone was recorded many times. V and J are TRBV20-1 and TRBJ1-4; the match to TRBD1 covers 11 bases. The CDR3 covers 15 residues. CDR1 is DFQATT and CDR2 is SNEGSKA in the germline V gene (reference sequence). Unmatched junction bases numbered 14, after V lost 6 bases and J lost 11 bases. The CDR3 sequence: CSARQIRDRGFKLFF. The CDR3 bases are TGCAGTGCCCGCCAAATCCGGGACAGGGGGTTCAAACTGTTTTTT.

As regards this clone: Relative to the germline gene, one junction end is altered; a read error may explain this. The chain combines TRBV7-7 with TRBJ2-1, with 8 bases identical to TRBD2. Germline values: CDR1 SSHAT, CDR2 FNYEAQ (reference sequence). This CDR3 spans 13 amino acids. CDR3 sequence: CASSSGRANEQVF. The CDR3 nucleotides read TGTGCCAGCAGCTCCGGGAGGGCCAATGAGCAGGTCTTC.

This sequence joins TRBV7-2 and TRBJ2-5, with D possibly being TRBD1 (5 bases). CDR1 and CDR2 from the germline V gene are SGHTA and FQGNSA. This CDR3 is 14 amino acids long. V was trimmed by 5 bases and J by 8 bases, leaving 18 bases between them. The CDR3, as DNA: TGTGCCAGCAGCAACGACAGACTCCAATATACCCAGTACTTC. The encoded protein is CASSNDRLQYTQYF.

This clone is medium-sized in the sample. The chain joins TRBV4-1 to TRBJ2-7; no clear D. This CDR3 has 12 residues. Between the trimmed V and J ends, which lost 6 bases and 6 bases, there was a span of 12 bases. Germline lookup yields CDR1 MGHRA and CDR2 YSYEKL. CDR3 amino acids: CASRSRGGEQYF. CDR3 bases: TGCGCCAGCAGATCCCGCGGCGGCGAGCAGTACTTC.

This clone was picked up many times. Given a much more abundant clone one base away, this may be a read error. Lacking the conserved final phenylalanine or tryptophan, this CDR3 likely reflects a read error. The chain joins TRBV20-1 to TRBJ1-1, with 9 positions matching TRBD1. Trimming removed 0 bases from V and 5 bases from J; junction bases left unmatched: 7. Germline CDR1 DFQATT, CDR2 SNEGSKA (reference sequence). This CDR3 comprises 15 residues. The CDR3 spells CSARDPGQGDTEAFS. The CDR3 DNA is TGCAGTGCTAGAGATCCGGGACAGGGCGATACTGAAGCTTTCTCT.

This clone was observed at least ten times. CDR3 nucleotide sequence: TGTGCCAGCAGCAACAAGTGGGCCACTGAAGCTTTCTTT. Its translation is CASSNKWATEAFF. The chain uses TRBV7-8 and TRBJ1-1, with D unclear. This CDR3 is 13 amino acids long. Trimming removed 5 bases at V and 4 bases at J, with 11 bases between. Per germline, CDR1 SGHVS and CDR2 FQNEAQ.

CDR3 nucleotides: TGCAGTGCCCCCCGACGGGGGAGCTCCTACGAGCAGTACTTC. Translation gives CSAPRRGSSYEQYF. The rearrangement links TRBV20-1 to TRBJ2-7, with a tentative D call TRBD2 (6 bases). The CDR3 consists of 14 residues. The V and J ends lost 6 bases and 0 bases respectively, with 15 bases between them. The germline CDR1 and CDR2 sequences are DFQATT and SNEGSKA (reference sequence).

J is TRBJ2-1 and V is TRBV11-1; TRBD2 might be the D (6 bases). The length of the CDR3 is 16 residues. From germline, CDR1 is SGHAT and CDR2 FQDESV (reference sequence). Trimming cost V 4 bases and J 7 bases, with 20 bases left between them. The CDR3 is CASSYAGTSMGNEQFF. The CDR3 coding sequence is TGTGCCAGCAGCTACGCCGGGACTTCCATGGGGAATGAGCAGTTCTTC. Complete variable domain (other parts from reference TRBV11-1 and TRBJ2-1): EAEVAQSPRYKITEKSQAVAFWCDPISGHATLYWYRQILGQGPELLVQFQDESVVDDSQLPKDRFSAERLKGVDSTLKIQPAELGDSAMYLCASSYAGTSMGNEQFFGPGTRLTVL.

This clone was detected ten times or more. This chain joins TRBV6-1 and TRBJ1-4, with D maybe TRBD1 (5 bases). Trimming cost V 0 bases and J 7 bases, with 12 bases left between them. Germline V CDR1 and CDR2: MNHNS, SASEGT. This CDR3 is 15 amino acids long. The CDR3 protein is CASSEASTAAEKLFF. The CDR3 DNA reads TGTGCCAGCAGTGAAGCATCGACAGCTGCTGAAAAACTGTTTTTT.

The chain joins TRBV28 to TRBJ1-2; 7 bases align to TRBD1. With V trimmed by 10 bases and J by 3 bases, 5 bases remained unmatched. The CDR3 loop spans 12 amino acids. Germline values: CDR1 MDHEN, CDR2 SYDVKM. CDR3 nucleotide sequence: TGTGCCACACAGGGGTCTGACTATGGCTACACCTTC. Its protein product is CATQGSDYGYTF.

The rearrangement uses TRBV20-1 and TRBJ2-3, with D perhaps TRBD2 (5 bases). The CDR3 has 17 amino acids. V dropped 0 bases and J dropped 8 bases, with 24 bases sitting between them. In germline, CDR1 is DFQATT, CDR2 SNEGSKA (reference sequence). CDR3: CSARDLGYQPPRVTQYF. CDR3 coding DNA: TGCAGTGCTAGAGATTTAGGGTACCAGCCTCCGAGGGTTACGCAGTATTTT.

The chain combines TRBV12-3 or TRBV12-4 with TRBJ2-1; 10 bases align to TRBD2. Trimming removed 7 bases from V and 7 bases from J; junction bases left unmatched: 7. The CDR3 is 14 residues long. The CDR3 protein is CASIPGLAFNEQFF. Written as DNA, the CDR3 is TGTGCCAGCATCCCGGGACTAGCGTTTAATGAGCAGTTCTTC.

V and J are TRBV12-3 or TRBV12-4 and TRBJ1-1; D uncertain. V was shortened by 5 bases and J by 11 bases, with 15 bases between the two germline ends. This CDR3 has 12 amino acids. The CDR3 reads CASSDTVVSAFF. Written as DNA, the CDR3 is TGTGCCAGCAGTGACACAGTGGTCTCGGCTTTCTTT.

This clone was detected many times. Other nucleotide sequences from this sample produce the same CDR3. This chain joins TRBV24-1 and TRBJ1-1; unclear D gene. V was pared by 5 bases and J by 6 bases, with 6 bases between. CDR3 length equals 11 residues. Germline V gene sequence: CDR1 KGHDR, CDR2 SFDVKD. CDR3 nucleotide sequence: TGTGCCACCAGTGCGGGAGCTGAAGCTTTCTTT. Its translation is CATSAGAEAFF.

This clone showed up many times. The chain joins TRBV20-1 to TRBJ2-3, with 9 bases fitting TRBD2. Germline assignment: CDR1 DFQATT and CDR2 SNEGSKA (reference sequence). V was clipped by 6 bases and J by 5 bases; unmatched bases: 3. The CDR3 contains 12 residues. CDR3 bases: TGCAGTGCGTTAGCGGGGGTAGATACGCAGTATTTT. Its protein product is CSALAGVDTQYF.

This rearrangement joins TRBV7-6 to TRBJ2-7; D is ambiguous. Trimming stripped 5 bases from V and 5 bases from J, with 7 bases between. The V gene's germline CDR1 is SGHVS and CDR2 FNYEAQ. This CDR3 is 11 amino acids long. The CDR3 loop reads CASSTGNEQYF. CDR3 nucleotides: TGTGCCAGCAGCACCGGAAACGAGCAGTACTTC.

This clone has a handful of counts. The CDR3 does not end in the conserved phenylalanine or tryptophan, so this is likely a read error. The chain combines TRBV28 with TRBJ1-2; D might be TRBD1 (5 bases). The CDR3 totals 16 residues. Trimming took off 3 bases at V and 0 bases at J, with 14 bases between the two ends. Germline loops: CDR1 MDHEN, CDR2 SYDVKM. The CDR3 DNA sequence: TGTGCCAGCAGTTTGGGGGGTACCGAAGCTAACTATGGCTACACCCTC. Its translation: CASSLGGTEANYGYTL.

This clone has a handful of counts. Given a much more abundant clone one base away, this may be a read error. CDR3 DNA sequence: TGTGCCAGCATCCGTAGCGGGAGAGGTTCCTACGAGCAGTACTTC. This gives the protein CASIRSGRGSYEQYF. The V and J genes are TRBV6-1 and TRBJ2-7; 9 bases agree with TRBD2. V lost 7 bases to trimming and J lost 1 base; unmatched junction nucleotides: 8. This CDR3 contains 15 residues. From germline, CDR1 is MNHNS and CDR2 SASEGT.

This clone has more than one count but fewer than ten. This sequence joins TRBV6-1 and TRBJ2-7; TRBD2 is a possible D gene (6 bases). V was shortened by 4 bases and J by 0 bases, with 22 bases between the two germline ends. In germline, CDR1 is MNHNS, CDR2 SASEGT. The length of the CDR3 is 18 residues. CDR3 loop: CASSGGEYRTISSYEQYF. The DNA of the CDR3 is TGTGCCAGCAGTGGAGGAGAATATAGGACTATCTCCTCCTACGAGCAGTACTTC.

V usage is TRBV20-1 and J usage is TRBJ2-1, with D perhaps matching TRBD2 (6 bases). Germline V gene lookup returns CDR1 DFQATT and CDR2 SNEGSKA (reference sequence). Trimming stripped 0 bases from V and 4 bases from J, with 16 bases between. The CDR3 sequence is 16 residues long. The CDR3 region is CSARDIGGGEYNEQFF. DNA of the CDR3: TGCAGTGCTAGAGATATTGGCGGCGGGGAGTACAATGAGCAGTTCTTC.

Many counts were recorded for this clone. One end of the junction fails to match germline, which may point to a read error. The DNA for the CDR3 is TGCGCCAGCAGCTTGTCACAGGGGATAACTTCACCCCTCCACTTT. Translation gives CASSLSQGITSPLHF. The chain joins TRBV5-4 to TRBJ1-6; TRBD1 agrees at 7 bases. Germline-derived CDR1 and CDR2 are SGHNT and YYREEE (reference sequence). CDR3 length: 15 residues.

This clone came up many times. CDR3 residues: CASSYLGTSGRDTDTQYF. The DNA for the CDR3 is TGTGCCAGCAGTTATTTGGGGACTAGCGGGAGGGACACAGATACGCAGTATTTT. This chain connects TRBV6-2 or TRBV6-3 to TRBJ2-3; TRBD2 matches 16 bases. This CDR3 contains 18 residues. V trimming: 3 bases; J trimming: 2 bases; junction bases outside the gene matches: 5. Germline V CDR1 and CDR2: MNHEY, SVGEGT.